One sample yielded the 16 T cell receptor beta chains listed below, sequenced in a study of blood T cell repertoires in COVID-19. Generated by immunoSEQ multiplex PCR, the TCRdb table keeps only in-frame clones and is missing some. Counted here are about 400,000 clones, more than 85% occurring once; the ten biggest clones make up 2.5% to 3.5%. Specimen: peripheral blood. The receptors shown here come from a human donor in a cohort sampled during active COVID-19.

This chain uses TRBV24-1 with TRBJ1-1; TRBD1 agrees at 11 bases. The junction had 7 bases not matched to a gene; V was cut back by 11 bases and J by 3 bases. CDR1 is KGHDR, CDR2 SFDVKD, per germline. The length of the CDR3 is 14 residues. The CDR3 nucleotides are TGTGCCAGGGACAGGGGGAGTCGGCACACTGAAGCTTTCTTT. It codes for CARDRGSRHTEAFF.

This chain uses TRBV6-6 with TRBJ2-7; 10 bases are a match to TRBD2. The V and J ends lost 8 bases and 2 bases, in that order; junction bases with no gene match: 9. Germline CDR1 reads MNHNY; CDR2 reads SVGAGI (reference sequence). The CDR3 runs 15 residues. This CDR3 reads CASGNGLAGAYEQYF. CDR3 nucleotide sequence: TGTGCCAGCGGAAATGGGCTAGCGGGAGCCTACGAGCAGTACTTC.

This clone was counted between two and nine times. The chain has TRBV6-4 and TRBJ2-3; the D gene is possibly TRBD2 (6 bases). The V end lost 5 bases, the J end lost 3 bases, and 18 bases lay between the germline ends. Germline V CDR1 and CDR2: MRHNA, SNTAGT. The CDR3 spans 16 residues. This CDR3 reads CASSPVASGGTDTQYF. CDR3 sequence (DNA): TGTGCCAGCAGTCCCGTGGCTAGTGGAGGGACAGATACGCAGTATTTT.

The J gene is TRBJ2-1, the V gene TRBV19, with 7 bases matching TRBD2. The CDR3 runs 15 residues. Trimming cost V 1 base and J 14 bases; bases outside gene matches: 14. Germline CDR1 is LNHDA and CDR2 is SQIVND (reference sequence). The DNA of the CDR3 is TGTGCCAGTAGTATAGGGGCGTCTTTGGCGGGAGTGAAGTTCTTC. This encodes CASSIGASLAGVKFF.

This chain uses TRBV3-1 (or the pseudogene TRBV3-2) with TRBJ1-2; 7 nucleotides line up with TRBD1. CDR3 length: 14 amino acids. Trimming at V came to 0 bases and at J to 8 bases, leaving 6 bases not matched to a gene. Germline assignment: CDR1 LGHDT and CDR2 YNNKEL (reference sequence). CDR3 sequence reads: CASSQDQGDGGYTF. The CDR3 region has the DNA TGTGCCAGCAGCCAAGATCAGGGGGACGGGGGCTACACCTTC.

The chain has TRBV28 and TRBJ2-2; a possible D gene is TRBD1 (5 bases). Germline V gene lookup returns CDR1 MDHEN and CDR2 SYDVKM. There are 15 residues in the CDR3. The V gene lost 3 bases and the J gene lost 7 bases, with 15 bases spanning the gap. The CDR3 sequence is CASSLSPRGNGELFF. CDR3 DNA sequence: TGTGCCAGCAGTTTGTCCCCTAGGGGTAACGGGGAGCTGTTTTTT.

The chain couples TRBV11-2 to TRBJ2-2; weak D call: TRBD1 (5 bases). The CDR3 is 13 amino acids. Deletions cut 7 bases from V and 3 bases from J, with 9 bases between. The germline V gene has CDR1 SGHAT and CDR2 FQNNGV. In DNA, the CDR3 is TGTGCCAGCACGACAGAAGACACCGGGGAGCTGTTTTTT. It codes for CASTTEDTGELFF.

The rearrangement joins TRBV6-5 to TRBJ2-5, with a tentative D call TRBD2 (5 bases). Trimming left V 8 bases short and J 5 bases short, with 18 bases between. The germline V gene has CDR1 MNHEY and CDR2 SVGAGI. There are 14 residues in the CDR3. The CDR3 loop reads CASSPGLLGETQYF. DNA of the CDR3: TGTGCCAGCTCCCCTGGACTCCTTGGGGAGACCCAGTACTTC.

This clone was detected once. The CDR3 DNA is TGTGCCAGCAGCTGGAGGACAGGGAACACTGAAGCTTTCTTT. Residues: CASSWRTGNTEAFF. This chain links TRBV11-2 with TRBJ1-1; 7 bases align to TRBD1. CDR1 SGHAT and CDR2 FQNNGV come from the germline V gene. The ends lost 4 bases at V and 1 base at J; junction bases unmatched: 3. The CDR3 length is 14 residues.

This chain uses TRBV15 with TRBJ1-4; maybe TRBD1 (5 bases). V was clipped by 3 bases and J by 4 bases, with 12 bases between them. CDR3 length: 15 amino acids. Germline values: CDR1 LNHNV, CDR2 YYDKDF (reference sequence). CDR3 DNA: TGTGCCACCAGCAGCCCCAGGGAGGGTAATGAAAAACTGTTTTTT. Translating gives CATSSPREGNEKLFF.

V usage is TRBV5-4 and J usage is TRBJ2-3; D possibly corresponds to TRBD1 (9 bases). Trimming pared 3 bases from V and 3 bases from J, leaving 17 bases between. Germline V CDR1 and CDR2: SGHNT, YYREEE (reference sequence). This CDR3 has 16 residues. CDR3: CASSWGLGQGTDTQYF. CDR3 nucleotides: TGTGCCAGCAGCTGGGGACTAGGACAGGGGACAGATACGCAGTATTTT.

CDR3 sequence: CAWMSTGWGDSPLHF. CDR3 nucleotide sequence: TGTGCCTGGATGAGCACCGGCTGGGGGGATTCACCCCTCCACTTT. The V call is TRBV30, the J call TRBJ1-6; weak D call: TRBD1 (5 bases). Germline CDR1 is GTSNPN and CDR2 is SVGIG (reference sequence). The CDR3 loop spans 15 amino acids. V gave up 4 bases and J gave up 8 bases, with 18 bases separating them.

The V call is TRBV7-2, the J call TRBJ2-1; D gene unclear. CDR3 length: 13 amino acids. CDR1 and CDR2 (germline): SGHTA, FQGNSA. Trimming removed 1 base from V and 5 bases from J, with 6 bases in between. The CDR3 bases are TGTGCCAGCAGCTTAGTCGGTAACAATGAGCAGTTCTTC. It yields the protein CASSLVGNNEQFF. The whole variable domain, remainder taken from reference TRBV7-2 and TRBJ2-1, is GAGVSQSPSNKVTEKGKDVELRCDPISGHTALYWYRQSLGQGLEFLIYFQGNSAPDKSGLPSDRFSAERTGGSVSTLTIQRTQQEDSAVYLCASSLVGNNEQFFGPGTRLTVL.

In DNA, the CDR3 is TGCGCCAGCAGCCCCGGACAGATAGACTATGGCTACACCTTC. This codes for CASSPGQIDYGYTF. This sequence joins TRBV5-1 and TRBJ1-2, with D possibly being TRBD1 (6 bases). The CDR3 loop spans 14 amino acids. From germline, CDR1 is SGHRS and CDR2 YFSETQ. V was cut by 4 bases and J by 3 bases, with 13 bases left in between.

The rearrangement joins TRBV15 to TRBJ1-5, with 8 bases matching TRBD1. The CDR3 consists of 15 residues. The germline V gene encodes CDR1 LNHNV and CDR2 YYDKDF (reference sequence). V was clipped by 1 base and J by 3 bases; unmatched bases: 2. CDR3 sequence: CATSRGTGNNQPQHF. The CDR3 DNA reads TGTGCCACCAGCAGAGGGACAGGGAACAATCAGCCCCAGCATTTT.

The chain is built from TRBV5-1 and TRBJ1-3; D possibly corresponds to TRBD1 (6 bases). Trimming removed 0 bases from V and 4 bases from J, with 14 bases in between. The CDR3 is 16 amino acids. CDR1 and CDR2 (germline): SGHRS, YFSETQ. The CDR3 here is CASSLGHTGSGNTIYF. DNA of the CDR3: TGCGCCAGCAGCTTGGGCCATACAGGGTCGGGAAACACCATATATTTT.